Given below is one T cell receptor (beta chain) in context. The target antigen is unknown. PCR involved 60 Vbeta and 13 Jbeta primers. Using immunoSEQ multiplex PCR, the repertoire was profiled, and TCRdb retains in-frame clones only, with some absent. Of more than 90,000 clones in the sample, 82% are singletons; the top ten hold around 23%. V was pared by 4 bases and J by 3 bases, with 7 bases of the junction left unmatched. The length of the CDR3 is 15 residues. Germline CDR1 and CDR2: SGHTA and FQGTGA. The sample originates from a study of cytomegalovirus exposure and HLA in healthy donors. Study-level points and caveats: In a later analysis, a missense DCLRE1C variant was linked to TCR beta V- and J-gene trimming. Cytomegalovirus association was listed for approximately 160 TCR beta chains.

The chain links TRBV7-3 to TRBJ2-3; 7 nucleotides agree with TRBD2. This TCR was recovered from a man aged 25 to 40 in good health and CMV-seropositive. Sequenced input: PBMCs. CDR3 nucleotide sequence: TGTGCCAGCAGCTCCTCTAGCGGAGTTACAGATACGCAGTATTTT. Translated: CASSSSSGVTDTQYF.